This T cell receptor (beta chain) was observed in a study of shared clonotypes between healthy human individuals. Overall study context: Researchers assigned three CD4 naive, three CD4 memory, two CD8 naive and one CD8 memory plate to each donor. General study points: Estimated clonotype richness was generally higher in naive than memory subsets.

As regards this clone: The antigen remains unidentified.

Template for every sorted-subset replicate PCR totaled about 200 ng DNA, tens of thousands of T cell genomes. Using immunoSEQ multiplex PCR, the repertoire was profiled, and TCRdb retains in-frame clones only, with some absent. Of 2 million to 2.5 million clones listed, 85% to 95% are singletons. Looked up from germline, CDR1 is MNHNY and CDR2 is SVGAGI (reference sequence). This CDR3 is 15 amino acids long. V lost 4 bases to trimming and J lost 3 bases; unmatched junction nucleotides: 8. This TCR was sampled from a man aged 18 to 35 in good health. Some clones in this sample may be carry-over from other donors' samples. Sequences were obtained from naive CD4+ T cells from PBMCs. Subset described: CD45RA+ positively selected. The chain links TRBV6-6 to TRBJ1-1; the match to TRBD1 covers 7 bases. Here the CDR3 DNA reads TGTGCCAGCAGTTCCAACAGGGGTAGGGACACTGAAGCTTTCTTT. It encodes CASSSNRGRDTEAFF.